These 2 T cell receptor beta chains were sequenced from one sample in a study of cytomegalovirus exposure and HLA in healthy donors. PCR involved 60 Vbeta and 13 Jbeta primers. TCRdb's copy holds only in-frame clones and misses some; the assay was immunoSEQ multiplex PCR. The top ten hold 7.4% of the sample, which has around 150,000 clones, approximately 77% seen once. Sequencing was performed on PBMCs. The source of these receptors is a male donor in good health and CMV-seropositive.

This clone was detected only a few times. The V and J genes are TRBV7-9 and TRBJ1-1, with 7 positions matching TRBD1. Trimming took 5 bases from V and 9 from J; bases not matched to a gene: 6. The CDR3 is 12 amino acids. Looked up from germline, CDR1 is SEHNR and CDR2 is FQNEAQ (reference sequence). The chain's CDR3 is CASSTPGGKAFF. CDR3 nucleotides: TGTGCCAGCAGCACCCCAGGGGGTAAAGCTTTCTTT.

The chain links TRBV6-1 to TRBJ2-3, with 13 bases that match TRBD2. CDR3 size: 15 residues. The V gene end was trimmed by 1 base and the J gene end by 5 bases; junction bases not matched to a gene: 0. CDR1 and CDR2 from the germline V gene are MNHNS and SASEGT. The CDR3 loop is CASSEGTSGGDTQYF. As DNA, the CDR3 is TGTGCCAGCAGTGAAGGGACTAGCGGGGGAGATACGCAGTATTTT.